This section outlines one T cell receptor beta chain sequence together with its context. This entry belongs to a study of blood T cell repertoires in COVID-19. Study details: The samples span acute and convalescent COVID-19 from the United States, Italy and Spain. Sample material is recorded as cDNA or gDNA derived from T cells, B-cell-depleted T cells, or PBMCs.

As processed by the authors: Reference gene primer amplification in the assay estimated nucleated cell counts. Profiling relied on immunoSEQ multiplex PCR, and the TCRdb table lists in-frame clones only, not all of them. The V and J calls and clone size come from that table; D and trimming were worked out from the DNA. The sample records roughly 84,000 clones, approximately 80% being singletons. Sequenced material: peripheral blood. The clonotype comes from an elderly man with active or convalescent COVID-19.

CDR3 amino acids: CASISTGGNEKLFF. Here the CDR3 DNA reads TGTGCCAGCATATCGACAGGGGGTAATGAAAAACTGTTTTTT. The rearrangement uses TRBV6-5 and TRBJ1-4; TRBD1 matches at 9 bases. The germline V gene encodes CDR1 MNHEY and CDR2 SVGAGI. V trimming: 7 bases; J trimming: 4 bases; junction bases outside the gene matches: 4. This CDR3 contains 14 residues.